Listed here are 5 T cell receptor beta chains from one sample, sequenced in a study of T cells in Graves' hyperthyroidism and ophthalmopathy. The CDR3 regions of TCR beta were amplified from RNA transcripts. Primed by the HTBI set, a first-round RT-PCR was run on the TCR CDR3. TCRdb called the multiplex PCR reads again in MiXCR, with one record for every CDR3 protein. The repertoire holds hundreds of thousands of distinct CDR3 sequences, with roughly 20% as singletons. Sample: blood. The receptors stem from a man aged 25 to 40 with Graves' ophthalmopathy.

At least ten counts were recorded for this clonotype. The genes are TRBV28 and TRBJ2-7; perhaps TRBD2 as D (5 bases). CDR1 is MDHEN, CDR2 SYDVKM, per germline. V lost 2 bases, J lost 4 bases, and 12 bases lay in between. The CDR3 covers 14 residues. CDR3 protein: CASSLGLKNYEQYF. The DNA for the CDR3 is TGTGCCAGCAGTTTAGGACTGAAAAATTACGAGCAGTACTTC.

V usage is TRBV7-9 and J usage is TRBJ2-2; unclear D gene. Trimming pared 5 bases from V and 0 bases from J, leaving 10 bases between. Germline V CDR1 and CDR2: SEHNR, FQNEAQ (reference sequence). The CDR3 spans 15 residues. The chain's CDR3 is CASSPGEPNTGELFF. The CDR3 DNA follows: TGTGCCAGCAGCCCGGGTGAGCCGAACACCGGGGAGCTGTTTTTT. The variable domain in full, completed from reference TRBV7-9 and TRBJ2-2, reads DTGVSQNPRHKITKRGQNVTFRCDPISEHNRLYWYRQTLGQGPEFLTYFQNEAQLEKSRLLSDRFSAERPKGSFSTLEIQRTEQGDSAMYLCASSPGEPNTGELFFGEGSRLTVL.

The chain combines TRBV7-6 with TRBJ2-2; a weak D match, TRBD1 (6 bases). V lost 5 bases and J lost 9, with 13 bases in between. Germline V gives CDR1 SGHVS, CDR2 FNYEAQ. The CDR3 is made up of 13 amino acids. In nucleotides, the CDR3 is TGTGCCAGCAGCCTACAGGGTCCCCGGGAGCTGTTTTTT. Translation gives CASSLQGPRELFF.

This clonotype has ten or more counts. The rearrangement uses TRBV27 and TRBJ1-5; D is ambiguous. CDR1 MNHEY and CDR2 SMNVEV come from the germline V gene (reference sequence). The CDR3 loop spans 15 amino acids. V was clipped by 5 bases and J by 0 bases, with 11 bases between them. As DNA, the CDR3 is TGTGCCAGCAGTCGACGGGGAGTTAGCAATCAGCCCCAGCATTTT. Translated, it gives CASSRRGVSNQPQHF.

This clonotype was recorded many times. The chain couples TRBV12-3 or TRBV12-4 to TRBJ1-4; 7 bases are shared with TRBD1. Germline trimming cut 6 bases from V and 5 bases from J; bases unmatched to any gene: 3. This CDR3 comprises 13 residues. DNA for the CDR3: TGTGCCAGCAGCGCGGGACAGAATGAAAAACTGTTTTTT. It encodes CASSAGQNEKLFF.